These T cell receptor beta chains were read from a single sample in a study of cytomegalovirus exposure and HLA in healthy donors. Sequenced by immunoSEQ multiplex PCR; TCRdb stores in-frame clones only, minus some. The sample yields approximately 79,000 clones, about four fifths seen once. Sequencing was performed on PBMCs. These receptors were collected from a man aged 40-49 years in good health and CMV-seronegative. Both conserved end residues are part of each CDR3. Each record gives: V gene, clone size, CDR3 length, J gene, D gene, CDR3 DNA, CDR3 protein. A D gene is named only where the DNA matches it firmly. Clone size is given for some rows only: seen once, a few or many times, or a class if the clone is expanded.

TRBV5-1	once	15	TRBJ2-3	TRBD1	TGCGCCAGCAGCTCCAGGGGGCCTGGCACAGATGCGCAGTATTTT	CASSSRGPGTDAQYF
TRBV6-5	few	15	TRBJ2-1	TRBD2	TGTGCCAGCAGGGGACTAGCGGGGGGCTACAATGAGCAGTTCTTC	CASRGLAGGYNEQFF
TRBV7-9	-	15	TRBJ2-2	-	TGTGCCAGCAGCTTAGGACAGACGAACACCGGGGAGCTGTTTTTT	CASSLGQTNTGELFF
TRBV4-1	few	15	TRBJ2-5	TRBD2	TGCGCCAGCAGCCCTGGAGCTAGCGGGAAAGAGACCCAGTACTTC	CASSPGASGKETQYF
TRBV10-3	-	18	TRBJ2-2	TRBD2	TGTGCCATCAGTGAGCGGAGGACTAGCGGAGCTATTAGGGGGGAGCTGTTTTTT	CAISERRTSGAIRGELFF
TRBV12-5	-	13	TRBJ2-5	-	TGTGCTAGTGCCCTTAGGACTCTGCGGTGGATATACTTC	CASALRTLRWIYF
TRBV10-1	once	15	TRBJ1-1	-	TGCGCCAGCAGTGATTCATCGGGGGGAAACACTGAAGCTTTCTTT	CASSDSSGGNTEAFF
TRBV5-1	once	14	TRBJ2-3	TRBD2	TGCGCCAGCAGCTTGGGCGGGGGTGGTGATACGCAGTATTTT	CASSLGGGGDTQYF
TRBV11-3	-	16	TRBJ2-2	TRBD2	TGTGCCAGCAGCTTAGGTAGCGGGATACGGAACGGGGAGCTGTTTTTT	CASSLGSGIRNGELFF
TRBV19	-	12	TRBJ1-2	TRBD1	TGTGCCAGTAGTTGGACAGGGTTAGACTACACCTTC	CASSWTGLDYTF
TRBV5-8	-	12	TRBJ2-7	-	TGTGCCAGCACCACTAAAGCCTACGAGCAGTACTTC	CASTTKAYEQYF
TRBV4-1	-	15	TRBJ2-7	TRBD2	TGCGCCAGCAGCCAAGGGACTAGCGGGAAATCCGAGCAGTACTTC	CASSQGTSGKSEQYF
TRBV11-2	few	14	TRBJ2-1	-	TGTGCCAGCAGGGAGGCGGCCGGGGGAAATGAGCAGTTCTTC	CASREAAGGNEQFF
TRBV19	-	13	TRBJ1-4	-	TGTGCCAGTAGTGAAAACAGGGAAGAAAAACTGTTTTTT	CASSENREEKLFF
TRBV18	few	16	TRBJ1-1	-	TGTGCCAGTCTTCCAAGGTTAGGGGGTTCTAGGGCTGAAGCTTTCTTT	CASLPRLGGSRAEAFF
TRBV5-4	-	17	TRBJ2-1	TRBD2	TGTGCCAGCACCCTATCTCGGGGACTAGCGGGAGGCGGTGAGCAGTTCTTC	CASTLSRGLAGGGEQFF
TRBV6-1	-	19	TRBJ1-1	-	TGTGCCAGCAGTGAATACGACAGTTACCCCACATCGATGAACACTGAAGCTTTCTTT	CASSEYDSYPTSMNTEAFF
TRBV19	-	14	TRBJ1-6	TRBD1	TGTGCCAGTAGTAGACAGGGGGAATACTCACCCCTCCACTTT	CASSRQGEYSPLHF
TRBV28	-	14	TRBJ2-3	-	TGTGCCAGCGCCCCCGACAGCCCCCTGGATACGCAGTATTTT	CASAPDSPLDTQYF
TRBV14	-	17	TRBJ1-4	-	TGTGCCAGCAGCCCTCTGGACAGCCCAACTCATAATGAAAAACTGTTTTTT	CASSPLDSPTHNEKLFF
TRBV7-3	-	15	TRBJ2-1	TRBD1	TGTGCCAGCAGCTTGGACAGGGGGGCCTACAATGAGCAGTTCTTC	CASSLDRGAYNEQFF
TRBV6-1	few	15	TRBJ1-2	TRBD1	TGTGCCAGCAGTGACACCGGACAGGGGGCTGGGGGCTACACCTTC	CASSDTGQGAGGYTF